Only a few counts were recorded for the clone carrying this T cell receptor (beta chain). Unique molecular identifiers were incorporated into the prepared TCRbeta library. Using its own MiXCR run on the PCR reads, TCRdb lists one record per CDR3 protein. This sample has roughly 590,000 distinct CDR3 sequences, with 16% found just once. The data were taken from a study of T-cell reconstitution after alpha-beta-depleted transplantation in children. Germline CDR1 reads SGHTA; CDR2 reads FQGNSA. CDR3 length: 13 amino acids. The V end was cut by 1 base, the J end by 5 bases, with 9 bases between. The rearrangement links TRBV7-2 to TRBJ2-7, with D tentatively TRBD1 or TRBD2 (5 bases each). The receptor comes from a human donor who donated a stem cell graft to a child with acute myeloid leukemia. The source material was PBMCs from the stem cell graft donor, sampled from the stem cell graft. The CDR3 nucleotides read TGTGCCAGCAGCTTAGGGGGGTGGGACGAGCAGTACTTC. It codes for CASSLGGWDEQYF.